This T cell receptor beta chain came from a study of T cell repertoires in cytomegalovirus infection. The wider study: It can be stated that public TCR beta signatures indicated CMV infection as well as a matching HLA type. General observations from the study: HLA-C-restricted CMV clonotypes gave the most frequent clonotype in two of eight donors.

As concerns this clonotype: Its specificity is not known.

TCRdb re-called the reads with MiXCR, one entry per CDR3 protein. This table has 200,000 to 250,000 distinct CDR3 sequences, roughly 22% appearing once. Between the trimmed V and J ends, which lost 4 bases and 5 bases, there was a span of 12 bases. Germline values: CDR1 SGHDN, CDR2 FVKESK. The CDR3 sequence is 13 residues long. The V and J genes are TRBV14 and TRBJ2-7; perhaps TRBD1 as D (6 bases). The specimen was CD8+ T cells from PBMCs. This TCR was recovered from a human donor in good health (CMV status not recorded). Some clones in this sample may be carry-over from other donors' samples. CDR3 nucleotides: TGTGCCAGCAGCCCATACAGGGACCACGAGCAGTACTTC. It encodes CASSPYRDHEQYF. The full variable domain, with the rest looked up from reference TRBV14 and TRBJ2-7, is EAGVTQFPSHSVIEKGQTVTLRCDPISGHDNLYWYRRVMGKEIKFLLHFVKESKQDESGMPNNRFLAERTGGTYSTLKVQPAELEDSGVYFCASSPYRDHEQYFGPGTRLTVT.